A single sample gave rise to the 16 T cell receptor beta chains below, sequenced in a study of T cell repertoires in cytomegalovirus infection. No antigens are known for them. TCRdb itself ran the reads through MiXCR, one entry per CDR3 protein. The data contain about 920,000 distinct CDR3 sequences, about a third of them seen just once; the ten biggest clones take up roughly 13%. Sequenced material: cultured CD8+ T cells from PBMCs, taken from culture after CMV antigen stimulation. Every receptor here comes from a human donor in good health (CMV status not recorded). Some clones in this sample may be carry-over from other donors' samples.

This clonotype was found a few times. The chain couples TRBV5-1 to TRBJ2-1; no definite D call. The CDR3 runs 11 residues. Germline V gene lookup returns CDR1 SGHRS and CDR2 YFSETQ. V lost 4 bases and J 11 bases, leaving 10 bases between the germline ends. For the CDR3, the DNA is TGCGCCAGCAGCGAGGAAAAGAAGCAGTTCTTC. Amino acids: CASSEEKKQFF.

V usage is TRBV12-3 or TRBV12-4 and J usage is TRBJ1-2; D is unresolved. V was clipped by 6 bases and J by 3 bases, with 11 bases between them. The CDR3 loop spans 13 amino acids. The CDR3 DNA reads TGTGCCAGCAGCCCGGGGAGGGACTATGGCTACACCTTC. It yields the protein CASSPGRDYGYTF.

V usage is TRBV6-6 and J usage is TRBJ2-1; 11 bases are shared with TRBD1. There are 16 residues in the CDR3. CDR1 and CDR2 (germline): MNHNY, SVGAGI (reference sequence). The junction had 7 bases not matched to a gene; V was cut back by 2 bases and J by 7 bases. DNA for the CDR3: TGTGCCAGCAGTTACGGGGGGACAGGGGGAGGGAATGAGCAGTTCTTC. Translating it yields CASSYGGTGGGNEQFF.

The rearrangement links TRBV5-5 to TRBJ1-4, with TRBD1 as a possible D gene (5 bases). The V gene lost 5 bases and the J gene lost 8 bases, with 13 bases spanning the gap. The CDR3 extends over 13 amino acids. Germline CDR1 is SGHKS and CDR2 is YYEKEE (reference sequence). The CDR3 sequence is CASSLTSGEKLFF. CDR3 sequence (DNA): TGTGCCAGCAGTTTAACTTCAGGGGAAAAACTGTTTTTT.

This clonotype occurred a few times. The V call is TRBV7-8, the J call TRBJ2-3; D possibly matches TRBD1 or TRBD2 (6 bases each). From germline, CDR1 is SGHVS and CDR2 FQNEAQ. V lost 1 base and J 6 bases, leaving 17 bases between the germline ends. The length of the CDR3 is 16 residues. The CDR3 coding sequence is TGTGCCAGCAGCTTAGAGGTTTTTGACGGGGGCGATACGCAGTATTTT. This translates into CASSLEVFDGGDTQYF.

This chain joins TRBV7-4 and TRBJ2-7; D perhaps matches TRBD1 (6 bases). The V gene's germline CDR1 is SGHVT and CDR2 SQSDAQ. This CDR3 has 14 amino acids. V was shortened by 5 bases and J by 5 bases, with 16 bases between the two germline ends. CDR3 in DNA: TGTGCCAGCAGCCACGTTGGGGGCGAGGACGAGCAGTACTTC. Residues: CASSHVGGEDEQYF.

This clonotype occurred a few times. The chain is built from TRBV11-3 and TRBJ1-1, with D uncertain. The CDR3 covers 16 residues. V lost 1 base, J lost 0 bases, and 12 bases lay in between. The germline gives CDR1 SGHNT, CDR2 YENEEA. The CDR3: CASSLVGSWVNTEAFF. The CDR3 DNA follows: TGTGCCAGCAGCTTAGTGGGTTCGTGGGTGAACACTGAAGCTTTCTTT.

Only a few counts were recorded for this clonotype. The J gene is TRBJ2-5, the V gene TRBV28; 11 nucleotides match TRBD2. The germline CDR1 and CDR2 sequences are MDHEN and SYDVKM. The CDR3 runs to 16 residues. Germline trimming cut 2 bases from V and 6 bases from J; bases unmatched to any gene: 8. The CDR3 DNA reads TGTGCCAGCAGTTTACGTAGCGGGGGGGCCTCGAAGACCCAGTACTTC. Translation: CASSLRSGGASKTQYF.

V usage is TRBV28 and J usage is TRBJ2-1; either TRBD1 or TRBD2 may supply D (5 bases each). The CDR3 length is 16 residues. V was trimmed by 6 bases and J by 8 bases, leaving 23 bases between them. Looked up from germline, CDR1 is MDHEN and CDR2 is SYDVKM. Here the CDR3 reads CASSPSREGVKDEQFF. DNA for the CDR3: TGTGCCAGCAGCCCCTCGAGGGAAGGGGTTAAGGATGAGCAGTTCTTC.

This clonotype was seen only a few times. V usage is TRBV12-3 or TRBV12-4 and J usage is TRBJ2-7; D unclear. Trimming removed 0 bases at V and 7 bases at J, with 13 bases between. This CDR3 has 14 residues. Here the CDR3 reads CASSLAVGVGEQYV. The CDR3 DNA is TGTGCCAGCAGTTTAGCTGTTGGAGTGGGTGAGCAGTACGTC.

CDR3 loop: CASSRRGGLQETQYF. DNA for the CDR3: TGTGCCAGCAGCCGACGGGGAGGGTTACAAGAGACCCAGTACTTC. The chain is built from TRBV14 and TRBJ2-5, with 7 bases matching TRBD2. The V gene end was trimmed by 4 bases and the J gene end by 2 bases; junction bases not matched to a gene: 7. In germline, CDR1 is SGHDN, CDR2 FVKESK. The CDR3 spans 15 residues.

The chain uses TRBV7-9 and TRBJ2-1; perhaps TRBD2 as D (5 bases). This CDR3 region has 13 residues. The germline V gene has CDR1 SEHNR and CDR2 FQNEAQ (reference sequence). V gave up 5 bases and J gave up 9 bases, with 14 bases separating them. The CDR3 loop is CASSPNGRGEQFF. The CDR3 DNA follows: TGTGCCAGCAGCCCCAACGGACGGGGTGAGCAGTTCTTC.

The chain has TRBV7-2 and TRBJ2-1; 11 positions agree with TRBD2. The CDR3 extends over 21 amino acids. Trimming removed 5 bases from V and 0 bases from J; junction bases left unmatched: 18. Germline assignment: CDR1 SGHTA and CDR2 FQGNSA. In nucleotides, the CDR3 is TGTGCCAGCAGCCCCCCCCCCGGGCCTAGCGGGGGGCACATCTCCTACAATGAGCAGTTCTTC. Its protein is CASSPPPGPSGGHISYNEQFF.

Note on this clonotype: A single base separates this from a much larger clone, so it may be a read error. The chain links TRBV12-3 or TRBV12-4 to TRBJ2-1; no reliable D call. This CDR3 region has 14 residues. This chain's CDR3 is CVSSPPDIYNEQFF. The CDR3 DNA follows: TGTGTCAGCAGTCCCCCTGACATCTACAATGAGCAGTTCTTC.

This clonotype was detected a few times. CDR3 bases: TGTGCCAGCAGCTTGGACGGGGAATATGCCGCCTACGAGCAGTACGTC. Amino acids: CASSLDGEYAAYEQYV. This chain joins TRBV5-6 and TRBJ2-7, with D possibly being TRBD2 (5 bases). This CDR3 contains 16 residues. Germline loops: CDR1 SGHDT, CDR2 YYEEEE. The V end was cut by 0 bases, the J end by 2 bases, with 15 bases between.

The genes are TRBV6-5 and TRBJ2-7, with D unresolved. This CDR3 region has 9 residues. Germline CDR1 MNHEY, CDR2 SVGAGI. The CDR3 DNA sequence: TGTACCAACAGTCTACAGCAGTACGTC. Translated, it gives CTNSLQQYV.